What follows describes a single T cell receptor beta chain. Its antigen is as yet unknown. This sample is part of a study of Tregs in tolerant kidney transplant recipients. Overall study findings and caveats: The most relevant donor-specific Treg TCRbeta repertoire apparently came from expansion with activated donor B cells.

The junction had 3 bases not matched to a gene; V was cut back by 1 base and J by 3 bases. The germline CDR1 and CDR2 sequences are MGHRA and YSYEKL. CDR3 length: 15 residues. Thawed PBMCs were FACS-sorted into unstimulated CD4+CD25+CD127- regulatory T cells, CD4+CD25- non-regulatory cells, CD4 and CD8 cells. Sequenced by immunoSEQ multiplex PCR; TCRdb stores in-frame clones only, minus some. The repertoire holds about 77,000 clones, with 95% to 98% as singletons. The TCR was taken from a human donor who received a combined kidney and bone marrow transplant. The chain employs TRBV4-1 and TRBJ1-2, with 9 bases fitting TRBD1. This specimen was CD4+ T cells from blood, taken before the transplant. CDR3 in amino acids: CASSQGQGGHYGYTF. The CDR3 DNA follows: TGCGCCAGCAGCCAAGGACAGGGGGGTCACTATGGCTACACCTTC.